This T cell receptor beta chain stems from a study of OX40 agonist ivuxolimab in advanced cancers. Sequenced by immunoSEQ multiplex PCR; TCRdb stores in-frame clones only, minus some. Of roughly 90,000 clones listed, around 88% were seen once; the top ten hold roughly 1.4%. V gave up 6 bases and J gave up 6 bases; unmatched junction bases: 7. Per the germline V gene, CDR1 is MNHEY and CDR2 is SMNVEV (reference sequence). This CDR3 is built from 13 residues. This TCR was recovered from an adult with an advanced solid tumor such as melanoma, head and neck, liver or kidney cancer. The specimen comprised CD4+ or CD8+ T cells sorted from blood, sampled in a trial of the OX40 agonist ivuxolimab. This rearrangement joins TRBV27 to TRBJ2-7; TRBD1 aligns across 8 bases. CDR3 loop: CASRSQGGVEQYF. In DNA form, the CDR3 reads TGTGCCAGCAGGTCACAGGGGGGAGTCGAGCAGTACTTC.